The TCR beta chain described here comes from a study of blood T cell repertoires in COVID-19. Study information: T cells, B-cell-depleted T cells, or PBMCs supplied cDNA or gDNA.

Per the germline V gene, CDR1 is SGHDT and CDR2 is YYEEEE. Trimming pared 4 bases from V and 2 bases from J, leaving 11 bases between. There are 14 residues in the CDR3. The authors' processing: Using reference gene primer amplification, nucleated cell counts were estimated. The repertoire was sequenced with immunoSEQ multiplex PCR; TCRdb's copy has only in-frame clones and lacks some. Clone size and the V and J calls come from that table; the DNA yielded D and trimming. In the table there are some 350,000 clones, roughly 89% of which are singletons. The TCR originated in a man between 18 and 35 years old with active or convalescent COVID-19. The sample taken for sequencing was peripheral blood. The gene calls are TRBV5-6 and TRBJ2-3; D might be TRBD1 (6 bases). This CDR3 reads CASSVDRYTDTQYF. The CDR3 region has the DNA TGTGCCAGCAGCGTAGACAGGTACACAGATACGCAGTATTTT.